This paragraph covers one T cell receptor (beta chain) sequence. This clone was seen a few times. Its antigen remains undetermined. The junction departs from germline at one end; a sequencing error may be responsible. The record originates from a study of CD8+ T cells in alopecia areata (dated by TCRdb to between 2017 and 2018). General notes on the study: Treated patients were enrolled in an open-label pilot trial of oral tofacitinib at 5 to 10 mg twice daily for moderate-to-severe alopecia areata. Patients received tofacitinib for 6 to 18 months and were then followed off drug for 6 months to check for delayed response and recurrence. Disease severity in treated patients was measured with the SALT score, which quantifies the percentage of affected scalp surface area. High-throughput TCRbeta sequencing was used to examine T cell clonal expansion in alopecia areata in both the C3H/HeJ mouse model and human patients. On the human side, TCRbeta sequencing was run on scalp tissue and on sorted CD4+ and CD8+ peripheral blood T cells from healthy controls and from alopecia areata patients with either patchy or totalis/universalis disease. Tofacitinib-treated patients had biopsies at baseline and at 4 and 24 weeks of treatment, with a later scalp biopsy in several patients. Scalp clonality was compared across normal scalp (n=4), patchy alopecia areata scalp (n=8), and alopecia totalis/universalis scalp (n=8). RNA was extracted with the PAXgene miRNA kit for fixed scalp, the miRNeasy kit for PBMCs, and the RNeasy kit for mouse skin. TCRbeta CDR3 regions were amplified by immunoSEQ multiplex PCR with 35 Vbeta forward and 13 Jbeta reverse primers.

The protocol used for the library was the immunoSEQ multiplex PCR assay. RNA was extracted from all samples and reverse transcribed into cDNA, which served as template for TCR sequencing. First-strand cDNA was synthesized using SuperScript III with a 2:1 mix of oligo-dT and random hexamers. Amplification bias was assessed with a synthetic immune receptor repertoire, and residual bias was removed computationally. Concerning the study's data processing: Raw reads were preprocessed to remove errors, and CDR3 was defined according to IMGT conventions as the region from the conserved cysteine to phenylalanine. Clonality was calculated as 1 minus Shannon entropy normalized by log2 of the number of productive unique TCRs. CD4 or CD8 identity of scalp clones was inferred by cross-referencing scalp TCRbeta sequences with sorted blood CD4 and CD8 repertoires. Entries here come from immuneACCESS through TCRdb and include only in-frame sequences with V and J called. Some clones fail to appear in such tables; in the studies checked, an unresolved V gene covers under half of the shortfall, and the cause of the remainder is unknown. The DNA gave D and trimming, while V, J and clone size come from that table. The sample profile shows 150,000 to 200,000 clones; over 55% of them were found once. Jointly, the top ten make up over 0.9% of the sample.

The time point label, as the study defines it: roughly 24 weeks on oral tofacitinib. Per the publication, the treatment or condition label means: oral pan-JAK inhibitor, 5-10 mg twice daily. Lesional scalp punch biopsies and peripheral blood were obtained from alopecia areata patients. PBMCs were isolated by density centrifugation and stained for CD3, CD4 and CD8, and CD4+ and CD8+ T cells were sorted on a FACSAria. The research as a whole found: Unlike mouse skin, where gammadelta T cells dominate, normal human skin contains resident alphabeta T cells that get sequenced too, which complicates analysis of the scalp TCR repertoire. Many expanded lesional clones persisted in scalp and blood during tofacitinib treatment, which may partly explain relapse after stopping treatment. With tofacitinib, both scalp clonality and the number of expanded CD8+ clones among the top 100 scalp clones went down significantly. Shared TCR sequences between patients were less evident than in mice, which may be partly attributable to HLA diversity in the patient population. Higher clonality and more expanded CD8+ clones were observed in lesional scalp than in normal scalp, particularly in alopecia totalis/universalis, a finding suggestive of antigenic drive. Because the treated cohort was small and included a single nonresponder, larger studies are needed to assess links between baseline CD8+ expansion and response.

Spanning cysteine to phenylalanine, the CDR3 consists of 18 amino acids. Left in the record is the CDR3 DNA by itself, 54 bases read in frame from the first base. Taken from the germline V gene, the CDR1 and CDR2 loops are SGHVS and FQNEAQ. The specimen was CD4+ T cells sorted from blood, collected at week 24, from a patient treated with tofacitinib. Recombination joined TRBV7-8 with TRBJ2-5; the best D guess is TRBD2, with 8 bases matching. This receptor was identified in a human donor with alopecia areata. The DNA sequence is given as TGTGCCAGCAGCCTAGCCCCTGTAGCGGGACAGAGAGGGGAGACCCAGTACTTC. Translated, it reads CASSLAPVAGQRGETQYF.